The present entry profiles one T cell receptor beta chain with its context. What it recognizes is unknown. Generated by immunoSEQ multiplex PCR, the TCRdb table keeps only in-frame clones and is missing some. The table records 90,000 to 120,000 clones, roughly 89% of them present only once. The data are from a study of graft-versus-host responses after intestinal transplantation. Study-level information: Multivisceral, liver-intestinal, or isolated intestinal grafts were transplanted into recipients. Every one of the recipients received anti-thymocyte globulin induction and afterwards took tacrolimus and steroids for approximately 3 years.

Germline-derived CDR1 and CDR2 are LNHDA and SQIVND (reference sequence). The CDR3 is 17 amino acids. The V and J ends lost 7 bases and 1 base respectively, with 22 bases between them. Study findings and constraints: Clonal ratios of graft-versus-host to host-versus-graft in allografts were high for patients exhibiting graft-donor T cell macrochimerism. Early post-transplant HvG declines showed an association with peak circulating GvH clone levels.

The clonotype originates from a human donor who was the organ donor for an intestinal transplant. The genes are TRBV19 and TRBJ1-1, with D maybe TRBD1 (5 bases). The specimen was unstimulated CD4+ T cells sorted from spleen or lymph node cells, collected before transplant. The CDR3 loop is CASNPLAGRGRNTEAFF. As DNA, the CDR3 is TGTGCCAGTAATCCCCTGGCCGGGAGGGGCCGGAACACTGAAGCTTTCTTT.